Listed below are T cell receptor beta chains from one sample, sequenced in a study of blood T cell repertoires in COVID-19. Profiling relied on immunoSEQ multiplex PCR, and the TCRdb table lists in-frame clones only, not all of them. The table lists fewer than 350,000 clones, roughly 87% of them singletons. Sequencing was carried out using peripheral blood. The receptor source for this set is a young man with COVID-19, enrolled during active disease. The CDR3 runs from the conserved cysteine through the conserved F or W. A D gene is named only where the DNA matches it firmly. Some rows have no size entry. The others give once, few or many, or a class for an expanded clone.

>.|15|TRBV28|TRBD2|TRBJ2-2
CASRSSGSNTGELFF
TGTGCCAGCAGGTCTAGCGGGTCGAACACCGGGGAGCTGTTTTTT
>.|13|TRBV18|TRBD2|TRBJ2-1
CASSLLTSDEQFF
TGTGCCAGCTCACTGCTGACTAGCGATGAGCAGTTCTTC
>once|15|TRBV6-2/TRBV6-3|.|TRBJ1-5
CASSYAGGLLQPQHF
TGTGCCAGCAGTTACGCTGGGGGCCTTTTGCAGCCCCAGCATTTT
>.|16|TRBV11-2|.|TRBJ2-7
CASSLIAGTAFYEQYF
TGTGCCAGCAGCTTAATTGCGGGGACAGCATTCTACGAGCAGTACTTC
>.|14|TRBV15|.|TRBJ2-4
CATSRAGRGDIQYF
TGTGCCACCAGCAGAGCCGGCAGGGGAGACATTCAGTACTTC
>.|15|TRBV19|.|TRBJ2-1
CASSIEGHVRYEQFF
TGTGCCAGTAGTATAGAGGGCCACGTTAGGTATGAGCAGTTCTTC
>.|17|TRBV18|TRBD1|TRBJ2-7
CASSPLYPGQGLSEQYF
TGTGCCAGCTCACCGCTTTATCCGGGACAGGGCCTCTCCGAGCAGTACTTC
>.|14|TRBV11-2|.|TRBJ1-1
CASSFTGQYTEAFF
TGTGCCAGCAGCTTTACAGGACAGTACACTGAAGCTTTCTTT
>.|15|TRBV6-5|.|TRBJ1-3
CASSSTGISGNTIYF
TGTGCCAGCAGTTCGACAGGCATCTCTGGAAACACCATATATTTT
>.|17|TRBV10-3|TRBD2|TRBJ2-1
CAISVGLAGGPGNEQFF
TGTGCCATCAGTGTCGGACTAGCGGGGGGGCCAGGCAATGAGCAGTTCTTC
>.|15|TRBV19|TRBD1|TRBJ2-7
CASSVGQGLAYEQYF
TGTGCCAGTAGCGTGGGACAGGGCCTCGCCTACGAGCAGTACTTC
>.|12|TRBV30|.|TRBJ2-7
CAWSVGRYEQYF
TGTGCCTGGAGTGTAGGGAGATACGAGCAGTACTTC
>.|14|TRBV7-2|.|TRBJ2-1
CASSLAPTYNEQFF
TGTGCCAGCAGCTTAGCCCCCACCTACAATGAGCAGTTCTTC
>.|13|TRBV11-2|.|TRBJ2-2
CASSPRAWGELFF
TGTGCCAGCAGCCCCAGGGCGTGGGGGGAGCTGTTTTTT